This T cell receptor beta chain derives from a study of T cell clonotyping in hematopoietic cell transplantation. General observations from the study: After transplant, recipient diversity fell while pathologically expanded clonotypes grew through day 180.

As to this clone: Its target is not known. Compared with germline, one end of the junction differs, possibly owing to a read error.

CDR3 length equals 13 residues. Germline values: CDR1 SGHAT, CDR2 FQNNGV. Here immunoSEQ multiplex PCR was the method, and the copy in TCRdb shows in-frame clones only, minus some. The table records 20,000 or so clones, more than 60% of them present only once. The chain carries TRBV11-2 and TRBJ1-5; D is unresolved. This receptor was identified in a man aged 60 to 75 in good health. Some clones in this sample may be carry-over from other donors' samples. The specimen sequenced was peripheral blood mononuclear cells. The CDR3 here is CASSLGGNQPRHF. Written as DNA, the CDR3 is TGTGCCAGCAGCTTAGGAGGCAATCAGCCCCGGCATTTT.